This T cell receptor beta chain is from a study of CXCR3-negative and CXCR3-positive naive CD8 T cells. Points from the study as a whole: Against CXCR3-negative naive cells, CXCR3-positive naive cells showed more hydrophobic TRB CDR3s.

The libraries of TRB cDNA were constructed through 5' RACE using UMI labels. TCRdb re-called the 5' RACE reads; one entry per CDR3 protein, DNA not given. The sample has roughly 50,000 distinct CDR3 sequences. Points on this clonotype: Its antigen is as yet unknown.

There are 13 residues in the CDR3. Germline CDR1 reads MGHDK; CDR2 reads SYGVNS. Sequencing was done on a sample of naive CXCR3+ CD8+ T cells from blood. Subset denoted: CD45RO-CCR7+CD27+CD95- naive CD8+ T cells expressing CXCR3 (TNR3+). The origin of this receptor is a human donor in good health. Some clones in this sample may be carry-over from other donors' samples. This chain joins TRBV25-1 and TRBJ2-2; TCRdb lists TRBD1, though no DNA is available to test this call. The CDR3 sequence is CASSGTLRGELFF.